The 13 T cell receptor beta chains in this list originate from one sample, sequenced in a study of cytomegalovirus exposure and HLA in healthy donors. It was with 60 Vbeta and 13 Jbeta primers that the PCR ran. Sequencing used immunoSEQ multiplex PCR; TCRdb keeps in-frame clones, though not all of them. The sample holds more than 150,000 clones; approximately 81% are singletons and the top ten take about 2%. The sample was PBMCs. Receptors were obtained from a woman in her thirties in good health and CMV-seronegative.

This chain uses TRBV10-3 with TRBJ2-7; D ambiguous. CDR1 and CDR2 (germline): ENHRY, SYGVKD. The CDR3 sequence is 17 residues long. V was shortened by 0 bases and J by 0 bases, with 15 bases between the two germline ends. DNA for the CDR3: TGTGCCATCAGTGAGTCGTCGAGTCCTCGAGGCTCCTACGAGCAGTACTTC. Translating it yields CAISESSSPRGSYEQYF.

The V and J genes are TRBV10-3 and TRBJ1-4, with a tentative D call TRBD1 (5 bases). Germline V gene data show CDR1 as ENHRY and CDR2 as SYGVKD. CDR3 size: 15 residues. Trimming cost V 5 bases and J 0 bases, with 10 bases left between them. The CDR3 protein is CAISRLGPTNEKLFF. The DNA of the CDR3 is TGTGCCATCAGTCGCCTGGGGCCAACTAATGAAAAACTGTTTTTT.

The CDR3 region has the DNA TGTGCCAGCAGCAAAGAGGCAGCGGGAGGAAGCACCGGGGAGCTGTTTTTT. Translating gives CASSKEAAGGSTGELFF. The V gene is TRBV21-1, the J gene TRBJ2-2; the table's D call of TRBD2 was not tested on the DNA. TRBV21-1 is termed a pseudogene. The CDR3 consists of 17 residues.

The chain employs TRBV5-1 and TRBJ2-2; D gene unclear. CDR3 size: 13 residues. V dropped 4 bases and J dropped 2 bases, with 6 bases sitting between them. The germline V gene encodes CDR1 SGHRS and CDR2 YFSETQ. This chain's CDR3 is CASSPPNTGELFF. In nucleotides, the CDR3 is TGCGCCAGCAGCCCCCCTAACACCGGGGAGCTGTTTTTT.

The chain carries TRBV7-9 and TRBJ1-2; tentative D call: TRBD1 (6 bases). The length of the CDR3 is 16 residues. Trimming removed 1 base from V and 8 bases from J, with 20 bases in between. Looked up from germline, CDR1 is SEHNR and CDR2 is FQNEAQ (reference sequence). The CDR3 loop is CASSLGSGAGFGGYTF. Here the CDR3 DNA reads TGTGCCAGCAGCTTAGGTTCAGGGGCAGGTTTCGGAGGCTACACCTTC. Full variable domain (missing parts from reference TRBV7-9 and TRBJ1-2): DTGVSQNPRHKITKRGQNVTFRCDPISEHNRLYWYRQTLGQGPEFLTYFQNEAQLEKSRLLSDRFSAERPKGSFSTLEIQRTEQGDSAMYLCASSLGSGAGFGGYTFGSGTRLTVV.

V and J are TRBV7-9 and TRBJ2-1; TRBD2 aligns across 9 bases. Germline V gives CDR1 SEHNR, CDR2 FQNEAQ (reference sequence). The CDR3 totals 16 residues. The V gene end was trimmed by 5 bases and the J gene end by 16 bases; junction bases not matched to a gene: 21. DNA of the CDR3: TGTGCCAGCAGCCGGACCCCGAATAGGTTTAGCGGGAGTAGCTTCTTC. Its translation: CASSRTPNRFSGSSFF.

For the CDR3, the DNA is TGCGCCAGCAGCTTGGTTCGGGGGAAAAGCTCCTACGAGCAGTACTTC. Protein sequence: CASSLVRGKSSYEQYF. The chain is built from TRBV5-1 and TRBJ2-7, with D possibly TRBD2 on 6 matching bases. The CDR3 runs to 16 residues. Per germline, CDR1 SGHRS and CDR2 YFSETQ. Trimming left V 0 bases short and J 0 bases short, with 13 bases between.

This chain uses TRBV7-8 with TRBJ2-5; a weak D match, TRBD2 (6 bases). V lost 4 bases and J lost 7, with 19 bases in between. Germline V gene lookup returns CDR1 SGHVS and CDR2 FQNEAQ. The CDR3 has 15 amino acids. This chain's CDR3 is CASSWPPGTAGTQYF. DNA for the CDR3: TGTGCCAGCAGCTGGCCGCCGGGAACAGCGGGGACCCAGTACTTC.

The chain carries TRBV7-2 and TRBJ2-7; D gene ambiguous. Germline CDR1 reads SGHTA; CDR2 reads FQGNSA. This CDR3 has 14 residues. V was trimmed by 5 bases and J by 6 bases, leaving 17 bases between them. CDR3 sequence (DNA): TGTGCCAGCAGCCCGGAGCCTCTGGCCGGCGAGCAGTACTTC. It translates to CASSPEPLAGEQYF.

This clone was picked up a small number of times. DNA of the CDR3: TGTGCCAGCAGTCAAACTAGCGGGAGTTTGGGTGAGCAGTACTTC. This sequence encodes CASSQTSGSLGEQYF. The rearrangement uses TRBV6-5 and TRBJ2-7, with 11 bases matching TRBD2. This CDR3 is built from 15 residues. In germline, CDR1 is MNHEY, CDR2 SVGAGI. With V trimmed by 5 bases and J by 7 bases, 10 bases remained unmatched.

This sequence joins TRBV6-6 and TRBJ1-3, with TRBD1 as a possible D gene (6 bases). This CDR3 has 15 amino acids. Germline assignment: CDR1 MNHNY and CDR2 SVGAGI (reference sequence). Trimming removed 7 bases at V and 4 bases at J, with 17 bases between. The CDR3 DNA follows: TGTGCCAGCAACCAACAGGGTATTTCGGGAAACACCATATATTTT. It yields the protein CASNQQGISGNTIYF.

The V call is TRBV9, the J call TRBJ2-1; 14 nucleotides align to TRBD2. V was pared by 0 bases and J by 13 bases, with 3 bases of the junction left unmatched. Germline loops: CDR1 SGDLS, CDR2 YYNGEE. There are 14 residues in the CDR3. The CDR3: CASSVGLAGGLQFF. Written as DNA, the CDR3 is TGTGCCAGCAGCGTAGGACTAGCGGGGGGGCTCCAGTTCTTC.

The chain uses TRBV5-1 and TRBJ2-5; the match to TRBD1 covers 8 bases. The J call could be wrong; TRBJ2-7 is a better fit for the DNA end. The CDR3 loop spans 16 amino acids. CDR1 and CDR2 (germline): SGHRS, YFSETQ. CDR3 nucleotide sequence: TGCGCCAGCAGCCCCCTCACCGGGACAGGATCCTACGAGCAGTACTTC. This gives the protein CASSPLTGTGSYEQYF.